Sequencing of this T cell receptor beta chain was carried out in a study of shared clonotypes between healthy human individuals. Clones were sequenced by immunoSEQ multiplex PCR, and TCRdb holds only the in-frame ones, with some missing. The sample contains about 1.5 million clones, 95% to 99% of which appear only once. Germline V gene data show CDR1 as MNHNS and CDR2 as SASEGT. The CDR3 extends over 13 amino acids. The V gene lost 6 bases and the J gene lost 3 bases, with 11 bases spanning the gap. The V call is TRBV6-1, the J call TRBJ1-1, with D possibly being TRBD1 (6 bases). The source is a man younger than 40 in good health. The sample taken for sequencing was naive CD4+ T cells sorted from blood. As for subset: CD45RA+ positively selected. CDR3 in DNA: TGTGCCAGCAGATGGACAGCCCACACTGAAGCTTTCTTT. It encodes CASRWTAHTEAFF.